A single sample is the source of the 2 T cell receptor beta chains below, sequenced in a study of T-cell reconstitution after alpha-beta-depleted transplantation in children. TCRbeta library construction was performed incorporating unique molecular identifiers. TCRdb re-called the PCR reads through MiXCR, storing one row per CDR3 protein. The sample lists hundreds of thousands of distinct CDR3 sequences, about a tenth occurring once. This specimen was PBMCs, taken before TCRalphabeta/CD19-depleted stem cell transplant. The receptors were gathered from a child under two years old with acute myeloid leukemia, due to receive a stem cell transplant.

There are many counts of this clonotype. This chain's CDR3 is CASRGGGTQYF. The CDR3 DNA reads as TGTGCCAGCCGAGGCGGCGGGACCCAGTACTTC. The genes are TRBV6-5 and TRBJ2-5; D not resolved. CDR1 and CDR2 (germline): MNHEY, SVGAGI. The CDR3 runs to 11 residues. V lost 8 bases and J lost 7, with 11 bases in between.

This clonotype was seen ten or more times. The DNA for the CDR3 is TGTGCCAGCAGCTTAAAGCTTCGGTTGGGGTCTACTAGCACAGATACGCAGTATTTT. This gives the protein CASSLKLRLGSTSTDTQYF. The genes are TRBV11-2 and TRBJ2-3, with no clear D. The V and J ends lost 2 bases and 0 bases respectively, with 21 bases between them. The germline V gene encodes CDR1 SGHAT and CDR2 FQNNGV. The CDR3 extends over 19 amino acids.